The 5 T cell receptor beta chains given below trace back to one sample, sequenced in a study of blood T cells in healthy people across ages. Together with a sample-barcoded 5' primer, a J-beta primer mix was included in a second PCR lasting about 7 to 12 cycles. In TCRdb, the 5' RACE reads were re-called with MiXCR into one record per CDR3 protein. The sample yields hundreds of thousands of distinct CDR3 sequences, under 30% seen once. The sequenced material came from blood. All receptors come from a woman older than 75 in good health.

This clonotype showed up many times. V gene TRBV21-1 combines with J gene TRBJ2-7; the table's D call TRBD1 went unverified against the DNA. TRBV21-1 is listed as a pseudogene. The CDR3 runs to 16 residues. This CDR3 is CASSKSSAPVVYEQYF. The CDR3, as DNA: TGTGCCAGCAGCAAAAGTAGTGCCCCGGTTGTCTACGAGCAGTACTTC.

A note on this clonotype: Germline is not matched at one junction end, which may reflect a read error. The chain employs TRBV25-1 and TRBJ1-1, with D unclear. The CDR3 extends over 14 amino acids. CDR1 is MGHDK and CDR2 is SYGVNS in the germline V gene. CDR3: CVSTNTGITFAAFF. In DNA form, the CDR3 reads TGTGTCAGCACAAACACCGGGATAACGTTTGCCGCTTTCTTT.

This clonotype came up many times. V and J are TRBV7-2 and TRBJ2-7; perhaps TRBD1 as D (6 bases). Trimming cost V 5 bases and J 0 bases, with 11 bases left between them. CDR3 length: 14 residues. Germline V CDR1 and CDR2: SGHTA, FQGNSA. The CDR3 coding sequence is TGTGCCAGCAGCAACCGACAGGTCTCCTACGAGCAGTACTTC. Protein: CASSNRQVSYEQYF.

Details on this clonotype: A much more abundant neighbour one base away suggests this may be a read error. This sequence joins TRBV19 and TRBJ2-7, with a tentative D call TRBD2 (6 bases). This CDR3 region has 14 residues. Germline CDR1 reads LNHDA; CDR2 reads SQIVND (reference sequence). Deletions cut 2 bases from V and 6 bases from J, with 14 bases between. The CDR3 loop is CASSIRERRREQYF. As DNA, the CDR3 is TGTGCCAGTAGTATACGGGAGCGGAGGCGCGAGCAGTACTTC.

This clonotype was found many times. The chain is built from TRBV20-1 and TRBJ2-7, with TRBD2 identical over 13 bases. Germline CDR1 DFQATT, CDR2 SNEGSKA (reference sequence). The length of the CDR3 is 15 residues. V shed 4 bases, J shed 3 bases, and the junction held 6 bases outside the gene matches. CDR3 nucleotides: TGCAGTGCTATCCGACTAGCGGGGGGTAACTACGAGCAGTACTTC. This translates into CSAIRLAGGNYEQYF.